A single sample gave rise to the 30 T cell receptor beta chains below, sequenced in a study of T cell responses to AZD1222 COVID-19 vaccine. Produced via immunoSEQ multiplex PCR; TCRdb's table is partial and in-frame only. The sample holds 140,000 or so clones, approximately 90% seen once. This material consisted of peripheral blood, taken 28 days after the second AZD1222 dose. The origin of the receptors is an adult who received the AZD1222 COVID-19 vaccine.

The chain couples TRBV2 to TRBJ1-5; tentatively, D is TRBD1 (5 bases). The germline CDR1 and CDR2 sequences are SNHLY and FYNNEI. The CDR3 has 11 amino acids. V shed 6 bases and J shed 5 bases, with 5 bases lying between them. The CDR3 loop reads CASRGDQPQHF. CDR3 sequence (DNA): TGTGCCAGCAGGGGGGATCAGCCCCAGCATTTT.

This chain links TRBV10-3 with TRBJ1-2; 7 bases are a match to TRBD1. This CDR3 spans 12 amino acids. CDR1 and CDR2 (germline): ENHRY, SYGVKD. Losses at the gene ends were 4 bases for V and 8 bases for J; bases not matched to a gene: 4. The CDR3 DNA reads TGTGCCATCAGTGCTAGGGGGCTCGGCTACACCTTC. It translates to CAISARGLGYTF.

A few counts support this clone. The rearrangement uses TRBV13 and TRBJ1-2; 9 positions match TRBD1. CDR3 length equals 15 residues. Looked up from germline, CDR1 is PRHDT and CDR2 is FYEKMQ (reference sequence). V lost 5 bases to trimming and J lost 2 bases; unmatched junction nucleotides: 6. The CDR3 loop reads CASSPRTGENYGYTF. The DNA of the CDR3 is TGTGCCAGCAGCCCCCGGACAGGGGAAAACTATGGCTACACCTTC. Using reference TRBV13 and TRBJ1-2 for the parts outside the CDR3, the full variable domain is AAGVIQSPRHLIKEKRETATLKCYPIPRHDTVYWYQQGPGQDPQFLISFYEKMQSDKGSIPDRFSAQQFSDYHSELNMSSLELGDSALYFCASSPRTGENYGYTFGSGTRLTVV.

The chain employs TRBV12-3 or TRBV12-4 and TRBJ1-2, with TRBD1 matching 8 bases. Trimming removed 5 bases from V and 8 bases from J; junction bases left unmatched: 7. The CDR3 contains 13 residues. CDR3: CASSMTTGVGYTF. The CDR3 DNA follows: TGTGCCAGCAGTATGACGACAGGGGTCGGCTACACCTTC.

The CDR3 reads CASSRVTMADTQYF. In DNA, the CDR3 is TGTGCCAGCAGCCGCGTCACTATGGCAGATACGCAGTATTTT. The chain links TRBV14 to TRBJ2-3; no firm D call. The CDR3 runs to 14 residues. Trimming removed 4 bases from V and 4 bases from J, with 12 bases in between. Germline V gene sequence: CDR1 SGHDN, CDR2 FVKESK.

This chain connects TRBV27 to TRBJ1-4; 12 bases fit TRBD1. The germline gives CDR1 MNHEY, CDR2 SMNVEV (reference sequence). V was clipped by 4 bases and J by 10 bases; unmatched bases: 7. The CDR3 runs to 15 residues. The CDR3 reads CASSSSGTGGRKLFF. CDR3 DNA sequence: TGTGCCAGCAGTTCCTCCGGGACAGGGGGCCGAAAACTGTTTTTT.

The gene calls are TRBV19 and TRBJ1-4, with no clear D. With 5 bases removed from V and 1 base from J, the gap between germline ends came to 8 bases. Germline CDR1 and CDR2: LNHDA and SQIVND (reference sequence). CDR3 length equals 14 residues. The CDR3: CASSRSRTNEKLFF. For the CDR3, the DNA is TGTGCCAGTAGTCGGAGCAGAACTAATGAAAAACTGTTTTTT. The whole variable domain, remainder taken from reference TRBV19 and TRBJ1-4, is DGGITQSPKYLFRKEGQNVTLSCEQNLNHDAMYWYRQDPGQGLRLIYYSQIVNDFQKGDIAEGYSVSREKKESFPLTVTSAQKNPTAFYLCASSRSRTNEKLFFGSGTQLSVL.

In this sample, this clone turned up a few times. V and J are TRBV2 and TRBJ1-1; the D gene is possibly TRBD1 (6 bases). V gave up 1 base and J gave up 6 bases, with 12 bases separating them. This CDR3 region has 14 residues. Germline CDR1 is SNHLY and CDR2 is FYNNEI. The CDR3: CASSEGGGWAEAFF. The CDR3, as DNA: TGTGCCAGCAGTGAAGGCGGGGGCTGGGCTGAAGCTTTCTTT. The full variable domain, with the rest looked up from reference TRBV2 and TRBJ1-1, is EPEVTQTPSHQVTQMGQEVILRCVPISNHLYFYWYRQILGQKVEFLVSFYNNEISEKSEIFDDQFSVERPDGSNFTLKIRSTKLEDSAMYFCASSEGGGWAEAFFGQGTRLTVV.

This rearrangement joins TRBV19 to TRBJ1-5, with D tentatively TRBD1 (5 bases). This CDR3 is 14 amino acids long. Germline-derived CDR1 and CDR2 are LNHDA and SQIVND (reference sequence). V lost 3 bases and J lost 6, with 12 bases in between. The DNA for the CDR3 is TGTGCCAGTAGTATTTTGGGGGTGGGTCAGCCCCAGCATTTT. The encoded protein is CASSILGVGQPQHF. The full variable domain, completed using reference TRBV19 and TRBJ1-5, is DGGITQSPKYLFRKEGQNVTLSCEQNLNHDAMYWYRQDPGQGLRLIYYSQIVNDFQKGDIAEGYSVSREKKESFPLTVTSAQKNPTAFYLCASSILGVGQPQHFGDGTRLSIL.

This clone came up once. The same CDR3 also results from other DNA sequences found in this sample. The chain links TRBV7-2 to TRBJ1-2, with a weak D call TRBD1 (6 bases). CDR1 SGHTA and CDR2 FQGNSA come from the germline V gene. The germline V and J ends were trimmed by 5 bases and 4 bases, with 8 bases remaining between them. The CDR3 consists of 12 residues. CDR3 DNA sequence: TGTGCCAGCAGCCTACAGGGCTATGGCTACACCTTC. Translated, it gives CASSLQGYGYTF.

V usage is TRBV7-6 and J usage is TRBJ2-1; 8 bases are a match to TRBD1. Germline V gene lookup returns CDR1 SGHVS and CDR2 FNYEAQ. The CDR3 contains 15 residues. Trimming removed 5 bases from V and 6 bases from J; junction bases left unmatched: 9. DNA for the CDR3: TGTGCCAGCAGCACAAGGACAGGGTCGACCAATGAGCAGTTCTTC. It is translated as CASSTRTGSTNEQFF.

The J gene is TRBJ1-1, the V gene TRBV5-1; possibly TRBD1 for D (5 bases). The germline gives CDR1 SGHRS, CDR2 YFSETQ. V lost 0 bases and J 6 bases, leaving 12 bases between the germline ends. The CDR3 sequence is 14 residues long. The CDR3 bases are TGCGCCAGCAGCTTGGAAGGGGAGGAGGCTGAAGCTTTCTTT. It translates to CASSLEGEEAEAFF.

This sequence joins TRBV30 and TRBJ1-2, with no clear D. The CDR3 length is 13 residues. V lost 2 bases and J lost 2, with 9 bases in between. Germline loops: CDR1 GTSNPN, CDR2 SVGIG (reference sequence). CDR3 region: CAWSISINYGYTF. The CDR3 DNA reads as TGTGCCTGGAGTATCTCTATCAACTATGGCTACACCTTC.

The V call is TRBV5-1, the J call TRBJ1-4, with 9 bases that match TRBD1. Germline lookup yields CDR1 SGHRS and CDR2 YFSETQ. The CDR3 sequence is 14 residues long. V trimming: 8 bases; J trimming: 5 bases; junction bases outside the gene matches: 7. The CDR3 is CASSPGQGNEKLFF. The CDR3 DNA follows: TGCGCCAGTAGCCCGGGACAGGGAAATGAAAAACTGTTTTTT. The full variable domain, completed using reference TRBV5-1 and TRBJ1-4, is KAGVTQTPRYLIKTRGQQVTLSCSPISGHRSVSWYQQTPGQGLQFLFEYFSETQRNKGNFPGRFSGRQFSNSRSEMNVSTLELGDSALYLCASSPGQGNEKLFFGSGTQLSVL.

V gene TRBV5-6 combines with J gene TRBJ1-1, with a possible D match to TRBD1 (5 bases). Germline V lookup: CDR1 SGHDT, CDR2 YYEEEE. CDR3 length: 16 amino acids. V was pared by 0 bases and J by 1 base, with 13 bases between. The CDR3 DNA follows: TGTGCCAGCAGCTTGGCTATTGAGGGGACGAACACTGAAGCTTTCTTT. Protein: CASSLAIEGTNTEAFF.

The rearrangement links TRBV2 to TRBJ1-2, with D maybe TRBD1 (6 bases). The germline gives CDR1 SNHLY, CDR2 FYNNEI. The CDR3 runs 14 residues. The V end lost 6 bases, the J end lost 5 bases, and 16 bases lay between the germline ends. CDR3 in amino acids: CASSSEGQIYGYTF. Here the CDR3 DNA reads TGTGCCAGCAGCTCGGAGGGACAAATATATGGCTACACCTTC.

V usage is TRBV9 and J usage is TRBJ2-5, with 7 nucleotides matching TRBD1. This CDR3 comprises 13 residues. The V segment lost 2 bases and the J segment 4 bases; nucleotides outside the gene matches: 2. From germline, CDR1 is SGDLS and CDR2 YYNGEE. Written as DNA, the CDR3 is TGTGCCAGCAGCGTCGACAGGGCAGAGACCCAGTACTTC. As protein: CASSVDRAETQYF.

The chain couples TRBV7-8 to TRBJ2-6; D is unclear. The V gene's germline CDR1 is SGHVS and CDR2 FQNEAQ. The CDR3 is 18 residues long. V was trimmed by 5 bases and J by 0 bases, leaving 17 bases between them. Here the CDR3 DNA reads TGTGCCAGCAGCCCCACGGTATTGGGTAACTCTGGGGCCAACGTCCTGACTTTC. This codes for CASSPTVLGNSGANVLTF.

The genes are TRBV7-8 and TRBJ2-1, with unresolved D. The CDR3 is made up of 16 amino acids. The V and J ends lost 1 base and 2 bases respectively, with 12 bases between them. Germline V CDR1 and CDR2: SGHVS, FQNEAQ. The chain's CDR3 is CASSLEAGRPYNEQFF. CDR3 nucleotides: TGTGCCAGCAGCTTAGAGGCTGGCAGGCCCTACAATGAGCAGTTCTTC.

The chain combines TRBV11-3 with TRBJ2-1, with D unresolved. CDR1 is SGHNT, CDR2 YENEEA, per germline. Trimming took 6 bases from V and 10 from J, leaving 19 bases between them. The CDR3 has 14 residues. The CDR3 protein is CASRRDHVLSEQFF. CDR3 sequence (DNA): TGTGCCAGCAGAAGAGATCACGTCCTCAGCGAGCAGTTCTTC.

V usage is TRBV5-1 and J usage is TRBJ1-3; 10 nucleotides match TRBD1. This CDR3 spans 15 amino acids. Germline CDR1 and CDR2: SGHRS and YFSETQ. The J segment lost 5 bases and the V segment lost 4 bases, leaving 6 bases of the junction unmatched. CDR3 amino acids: CASSLWTGGRNTIYF. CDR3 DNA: TGCGCCAGCAGCCTGTGGACAGGGGGAAGAAACACCATATATTTT.

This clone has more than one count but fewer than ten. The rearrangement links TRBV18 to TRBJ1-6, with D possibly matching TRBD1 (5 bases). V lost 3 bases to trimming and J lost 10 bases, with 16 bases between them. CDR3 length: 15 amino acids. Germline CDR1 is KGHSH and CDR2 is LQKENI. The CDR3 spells CASSPAGGVGSPLHF. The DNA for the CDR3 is TGTGCCAGCTCACCGGCGGGAGGGGTGGGGTCACCCCTCCACTTT.

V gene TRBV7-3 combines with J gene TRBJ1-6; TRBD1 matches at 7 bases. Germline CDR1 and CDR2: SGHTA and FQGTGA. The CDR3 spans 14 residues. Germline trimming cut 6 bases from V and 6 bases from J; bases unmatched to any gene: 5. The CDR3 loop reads CASSRQGGNSPLHF. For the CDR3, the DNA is TGTGCCAGCAGTCGACAGGGCGGTAATTCACCCCTCCACTTT.

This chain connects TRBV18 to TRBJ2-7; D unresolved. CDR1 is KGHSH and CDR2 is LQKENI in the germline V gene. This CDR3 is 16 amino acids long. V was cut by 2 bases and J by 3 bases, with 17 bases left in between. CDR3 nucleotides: TGTGCCAGCTCACCAGGGAATTCACCGGCCCTCTACGAGCAGTACTTC. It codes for CASSPGNSPALYEQYF. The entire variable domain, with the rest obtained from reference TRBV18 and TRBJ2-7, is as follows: NAGVMQNPRHLVRRRGQEARLRCSPMKGHSHVYWYRQLPEEGLKFMVYLQKENIIDESGMPKERFSAEFPKEGPSILRIQQVVRGDSAAYFCASSPGNSPALYEQYFGPGTRLTVT.

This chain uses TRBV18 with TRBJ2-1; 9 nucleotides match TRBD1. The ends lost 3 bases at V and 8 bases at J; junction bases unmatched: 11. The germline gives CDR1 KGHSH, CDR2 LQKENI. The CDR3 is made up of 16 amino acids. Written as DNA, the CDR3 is TGTGCCAGCTCACCTTCTTACGGACAGGGGTTAGATGAGCAGTTCTTC. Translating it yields CASSPSYGQGLDEQFF. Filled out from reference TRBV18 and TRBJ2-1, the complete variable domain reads NAGVMQNPRHLVRRRGQEARLRCSPMKGHSHVYWYRQLPEEGLKFMVYLQKENIIDESGMPKERFSAEFPKEGPSILRIQQVVRGDSAAYFCASSPSYGQGLDEQFFGPGTRLTVL.

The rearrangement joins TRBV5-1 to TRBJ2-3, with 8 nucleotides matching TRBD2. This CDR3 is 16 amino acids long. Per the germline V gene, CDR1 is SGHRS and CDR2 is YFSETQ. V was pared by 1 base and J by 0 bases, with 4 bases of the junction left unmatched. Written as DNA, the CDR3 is TGCGCCAGCAGCTTGTCGACTAGCGAAAGCACAGATACGCAGTATTTT. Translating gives CASSLSTSESTDTQYF.

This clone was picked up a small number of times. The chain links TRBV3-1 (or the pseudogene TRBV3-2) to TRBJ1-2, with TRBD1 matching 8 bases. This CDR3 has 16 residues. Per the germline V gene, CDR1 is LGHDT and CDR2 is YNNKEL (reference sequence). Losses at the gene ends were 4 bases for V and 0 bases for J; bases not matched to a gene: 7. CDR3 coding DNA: TGTGCCAGCAGCCGCCAGGGGGCCGGCCCTAACTATGGCTACACCTTC. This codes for CASSRQGAGPNYGYTF.

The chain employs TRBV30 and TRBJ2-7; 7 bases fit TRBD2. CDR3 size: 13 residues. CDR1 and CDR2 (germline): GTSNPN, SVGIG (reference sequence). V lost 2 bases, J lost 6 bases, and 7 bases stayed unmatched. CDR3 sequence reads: CAWSWLAGSEQYF. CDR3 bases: TGTGCCTGGAGTTGGTTAGCGGGCTCCGAGCAGTACTTC.

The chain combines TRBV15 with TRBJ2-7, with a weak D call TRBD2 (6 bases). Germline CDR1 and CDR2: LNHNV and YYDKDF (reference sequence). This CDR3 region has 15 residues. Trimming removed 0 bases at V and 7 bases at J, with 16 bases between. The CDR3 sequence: CATSREAAQSGEQYF. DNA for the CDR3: TGTGCCACCAGCAGAGAGGCAGCTCAAAGCGGGGAGCAGTACTTC.

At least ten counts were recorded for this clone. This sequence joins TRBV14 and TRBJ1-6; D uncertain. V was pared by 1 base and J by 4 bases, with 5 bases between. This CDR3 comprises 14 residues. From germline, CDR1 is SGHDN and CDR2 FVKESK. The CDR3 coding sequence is TGTGCCAGCAGCCAAGGACGGTATAATTCACCCCTCCACTTT. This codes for CASSQGRYNSPLHF.